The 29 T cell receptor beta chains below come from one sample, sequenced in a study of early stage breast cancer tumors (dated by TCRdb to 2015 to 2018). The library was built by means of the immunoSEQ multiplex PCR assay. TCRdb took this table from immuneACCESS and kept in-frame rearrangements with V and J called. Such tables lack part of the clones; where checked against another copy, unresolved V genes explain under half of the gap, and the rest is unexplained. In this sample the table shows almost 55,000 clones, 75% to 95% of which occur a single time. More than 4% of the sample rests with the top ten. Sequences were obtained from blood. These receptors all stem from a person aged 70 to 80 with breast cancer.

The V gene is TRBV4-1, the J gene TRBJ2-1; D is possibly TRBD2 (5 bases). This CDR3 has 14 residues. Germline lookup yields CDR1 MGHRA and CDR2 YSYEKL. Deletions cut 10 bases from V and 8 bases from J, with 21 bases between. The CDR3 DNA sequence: TGCGCCACCAATGGCGTGGGAGATGGAGATGAGCAGTTCTTC. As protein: CATNGVGDGDEQFF.

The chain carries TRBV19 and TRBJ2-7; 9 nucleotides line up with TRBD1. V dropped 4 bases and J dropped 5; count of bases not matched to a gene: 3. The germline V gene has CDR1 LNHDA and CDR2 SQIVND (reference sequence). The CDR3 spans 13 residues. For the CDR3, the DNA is TGTGCCAGTAGTACCGGGACAGGGAACGAGCAGTACTTC. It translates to CASSTGTGNEQYF. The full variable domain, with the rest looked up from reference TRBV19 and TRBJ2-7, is DGGITQSPKYLFRKEGQNVTLSCEQNLNHDAMYWYRQDPGQGLRLIYYSQIVNDFQKGDIAEGYSVSREKKESFPLTVTSAQKNPTAFYLCASSTGTGNEQYFGPGTRLTVT.

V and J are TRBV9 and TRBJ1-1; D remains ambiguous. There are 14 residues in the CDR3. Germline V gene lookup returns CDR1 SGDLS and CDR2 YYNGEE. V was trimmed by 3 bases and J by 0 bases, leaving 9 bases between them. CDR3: CASSDSGMNTEAFF. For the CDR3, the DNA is TGTGCCAGCAGCGACTCGGGAATGAACACTGAAGCTTTCTTT.

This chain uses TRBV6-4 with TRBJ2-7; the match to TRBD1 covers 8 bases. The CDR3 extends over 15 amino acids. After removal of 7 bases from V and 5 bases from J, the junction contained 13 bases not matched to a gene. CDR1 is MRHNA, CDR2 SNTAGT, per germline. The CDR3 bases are TGTGCCAGCATCAAGGCGGCAGGGGGCCGCGACGAGCAGTACTTC. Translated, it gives CASIKAAGGRDEQYF.

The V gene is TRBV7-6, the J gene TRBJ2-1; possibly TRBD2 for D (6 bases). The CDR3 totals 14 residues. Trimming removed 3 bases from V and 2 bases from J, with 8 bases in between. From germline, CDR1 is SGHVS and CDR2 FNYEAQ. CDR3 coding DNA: TGTGCCAGCAGCTTCCGCGGGGCCTACAATGAGCAGTTCTTC. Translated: CASSFRGAYNEQFF.

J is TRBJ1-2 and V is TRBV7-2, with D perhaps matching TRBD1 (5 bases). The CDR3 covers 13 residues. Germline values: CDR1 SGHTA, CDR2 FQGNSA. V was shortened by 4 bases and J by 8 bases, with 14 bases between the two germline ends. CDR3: CASSSGGVGGYTF. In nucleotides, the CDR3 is TGTGCCAGCAGCTCGGGGGGAGTAGGCGGCTACACCTTC.

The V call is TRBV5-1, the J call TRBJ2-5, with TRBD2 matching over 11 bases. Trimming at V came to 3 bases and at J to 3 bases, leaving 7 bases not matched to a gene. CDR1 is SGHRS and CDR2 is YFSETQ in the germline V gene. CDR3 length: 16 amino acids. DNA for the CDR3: TGCGCCAGCAGCTCGTTAGCGGGAGGGCCTGAAGAGACCCAGTACTTC. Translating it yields CASSSLAGGPEETQYF.

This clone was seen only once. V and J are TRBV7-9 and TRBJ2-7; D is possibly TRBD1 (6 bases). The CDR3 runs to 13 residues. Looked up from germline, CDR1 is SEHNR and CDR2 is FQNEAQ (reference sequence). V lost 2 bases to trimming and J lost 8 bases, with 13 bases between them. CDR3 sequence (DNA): TGTGCCAGCAGCTTACAGGGGACCGAGAAGCAGTACTTC. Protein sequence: CASSLQGTEKQYF.

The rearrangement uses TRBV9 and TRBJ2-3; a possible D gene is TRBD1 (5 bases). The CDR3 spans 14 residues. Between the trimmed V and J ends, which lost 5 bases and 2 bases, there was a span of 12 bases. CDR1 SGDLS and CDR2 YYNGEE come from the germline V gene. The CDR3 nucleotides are TGTGCCAGCAGTCCGGACACAATCACAGATACGCAGTATTTT. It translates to CASSPDTITDTQYF.

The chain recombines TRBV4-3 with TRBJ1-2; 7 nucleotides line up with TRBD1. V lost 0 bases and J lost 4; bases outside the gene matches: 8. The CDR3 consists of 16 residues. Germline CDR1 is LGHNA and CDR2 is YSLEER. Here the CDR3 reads CASSQDRGSLVYGYTF. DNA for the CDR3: TGCGCCAGCAGCCAAGACAGGGGGTCCTTAGTCTATGGCTACACCTTC.

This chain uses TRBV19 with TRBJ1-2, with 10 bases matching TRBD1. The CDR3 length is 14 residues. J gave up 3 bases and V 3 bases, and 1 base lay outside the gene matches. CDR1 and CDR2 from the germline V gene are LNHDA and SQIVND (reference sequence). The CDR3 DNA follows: TGTGCCAGTAGTATTGGGACAGGGGACTATGGCTACACCTTC. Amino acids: CASSIGTGDYGYTF.

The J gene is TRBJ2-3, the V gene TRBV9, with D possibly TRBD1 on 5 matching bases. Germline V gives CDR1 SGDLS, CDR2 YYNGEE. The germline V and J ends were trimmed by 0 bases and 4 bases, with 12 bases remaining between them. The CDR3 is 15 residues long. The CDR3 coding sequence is TGTGCCAGCAGCGTAGGATCCCAGGGATCAGATACGCAGTATTTT. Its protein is CASSVGSQGSDTQYF.

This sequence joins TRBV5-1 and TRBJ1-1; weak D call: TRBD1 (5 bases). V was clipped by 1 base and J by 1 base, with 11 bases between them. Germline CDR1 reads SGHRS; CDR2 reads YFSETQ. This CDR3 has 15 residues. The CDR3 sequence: CASSLLDSRNTEAFF. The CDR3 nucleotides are TGCGCCAGCAGCTTGCTCGACAGTAGGAACACTGAAGCTTTCTTT.

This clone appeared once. CDR3: CASSGLSYNSPLHF. CDR3 DNA sequence: TGTGCCAGCAGTGGTCTCTCCTATAATTCACCCCTCCACTTT. V usage is TRBV6-1 and J usage is TRBJ1-6; no clear D gene. CDR1 is MNHNS and CDR2 is SASEGT in the germline V gene. CDR3 length: 14 residues. V dropped 4 bases and J dropped 0 bases, with 4 bases sitting between them.

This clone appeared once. The CDR3 DNA reads as TGCGCCAGCAGCCAAGCAGGGGCGAGCTATGGCTACACCTTC. Translated, it gives CASSQAGASYGYTF. The V call is TRBV4-1, the J call TRBJ1-2; a possible D gene is TRBD1 (6 bases). The CDR3 contains 14 residues. The germline CDR1 and CDR2 sequences are MGHRA and YSYEKL. V lost 1 base and J lost 4, with 10 bases in between.

The CDR3 protein is CTTGAQETQYF. The CDR3 coding sequence is TGCACGACAGGGGCCCAAGAGACCCAGTACTTC. The V and J genes are TRBV29-1 and TRBJ2-5, with TRBD1 matching 8 bases. The CDR3 spans 11 residues. Per the germline V gene, CDR1 is SQVTM and CDR2 is ANQGSEA.

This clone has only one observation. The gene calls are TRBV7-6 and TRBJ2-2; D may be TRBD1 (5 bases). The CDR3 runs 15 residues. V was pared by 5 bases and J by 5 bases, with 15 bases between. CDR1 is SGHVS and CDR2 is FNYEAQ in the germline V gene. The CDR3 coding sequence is TGTGCCAGCAGCCAATACCAGGGTTCAACCGGGGAGCTGTTTTTT. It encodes CASSQYQGSTGELFF.

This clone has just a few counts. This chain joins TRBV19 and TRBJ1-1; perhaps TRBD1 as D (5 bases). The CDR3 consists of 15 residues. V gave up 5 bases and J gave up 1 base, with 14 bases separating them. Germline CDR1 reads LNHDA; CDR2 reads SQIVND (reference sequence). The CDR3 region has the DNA TGTGCCAGTAGTCCGCGATCTGACAGGAACACTGAAGCTTTCTTT. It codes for CASSPRSDRNTEAFF.

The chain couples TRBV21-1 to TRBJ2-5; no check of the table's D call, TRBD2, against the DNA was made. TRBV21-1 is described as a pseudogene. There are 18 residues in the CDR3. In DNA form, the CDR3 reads TGTGCCAGCAGCAAAGGAAGCACCTCAAATGGACTCCAAGAGACCCAGTACTTC. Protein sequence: CASSKGSTSNGLQETQYF.

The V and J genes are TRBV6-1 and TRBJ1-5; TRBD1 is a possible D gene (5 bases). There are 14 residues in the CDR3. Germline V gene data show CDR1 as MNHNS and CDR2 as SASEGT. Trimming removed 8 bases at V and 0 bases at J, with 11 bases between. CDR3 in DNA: TGTGCCAGCGACAGAGACATTAGCAATCAGCCCCAGCATTTT. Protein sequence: CASDRDISNQPQHF.

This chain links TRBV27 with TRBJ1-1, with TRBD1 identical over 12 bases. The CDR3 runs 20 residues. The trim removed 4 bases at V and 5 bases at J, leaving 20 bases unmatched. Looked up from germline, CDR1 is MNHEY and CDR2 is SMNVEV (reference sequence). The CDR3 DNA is TGTGCCAGCAGTTACAAACCGGGACAGGGGGCATGGAACCGTAAGACTGAAGCTTTCTTT. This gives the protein CASSYKPGQGAWNRKTEAFF.

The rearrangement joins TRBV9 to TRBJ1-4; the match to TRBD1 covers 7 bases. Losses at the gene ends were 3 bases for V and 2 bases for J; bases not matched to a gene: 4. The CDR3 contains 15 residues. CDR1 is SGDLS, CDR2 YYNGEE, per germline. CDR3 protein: CASSALQGTNEKLFF. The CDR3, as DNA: TGTGCCAGCAGCGCACTACAGGGGACTAATGAAAAACTGTTTTTT.

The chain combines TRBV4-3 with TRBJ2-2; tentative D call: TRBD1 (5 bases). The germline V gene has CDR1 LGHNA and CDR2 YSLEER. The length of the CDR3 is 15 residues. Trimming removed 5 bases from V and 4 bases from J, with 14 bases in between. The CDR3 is CASSSTTATTGELFF. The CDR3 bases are TGCGCCAGCAGCTCTACGACAGCTACCACCGGGGAGCTGTTTTTT.

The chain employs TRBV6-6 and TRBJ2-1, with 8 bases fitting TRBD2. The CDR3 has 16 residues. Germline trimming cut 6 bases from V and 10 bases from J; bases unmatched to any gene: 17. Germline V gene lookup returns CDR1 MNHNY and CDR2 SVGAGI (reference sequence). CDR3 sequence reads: CASRNARRGAGLEQFF. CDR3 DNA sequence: TGTGCCAGCAGAAACGCCCGGCGGGGGGCGGGGTTGGAGCAGTTCTTC.

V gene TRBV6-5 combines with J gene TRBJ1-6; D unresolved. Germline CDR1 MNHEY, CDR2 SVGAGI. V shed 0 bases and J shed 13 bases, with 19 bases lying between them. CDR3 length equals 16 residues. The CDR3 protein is CASSYSKESLNGPLHF. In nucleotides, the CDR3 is TGTGCCAGCAGTTACTCGAAGGAGTCCCTAAATGGGCCCCTCCACTTT.

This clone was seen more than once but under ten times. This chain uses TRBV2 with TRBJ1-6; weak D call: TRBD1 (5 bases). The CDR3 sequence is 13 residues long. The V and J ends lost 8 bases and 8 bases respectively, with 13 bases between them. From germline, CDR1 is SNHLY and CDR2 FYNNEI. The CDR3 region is CASRPWGDSPLHF. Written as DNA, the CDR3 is TGTGCCAGCCGACCTTGGGGGGATTCACCCCTCCACTTT.

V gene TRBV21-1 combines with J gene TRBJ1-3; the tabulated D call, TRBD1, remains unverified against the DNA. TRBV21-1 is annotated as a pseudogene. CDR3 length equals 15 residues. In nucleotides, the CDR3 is TGTGCCAGCAGCGTCCGGACAGTTTCTGGAAACACCATATATTTT. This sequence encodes CASSVRTVSGNTIYF.

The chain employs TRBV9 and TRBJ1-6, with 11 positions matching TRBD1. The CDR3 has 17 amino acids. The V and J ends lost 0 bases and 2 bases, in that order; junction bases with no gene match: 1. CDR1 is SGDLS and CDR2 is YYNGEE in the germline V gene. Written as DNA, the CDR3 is TGTGCCAGCAGCGTAGGGGACAGGGGGACCTATAATTCACCCCTCCACTTT. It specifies CASSVGDRGTYNSPLHF.

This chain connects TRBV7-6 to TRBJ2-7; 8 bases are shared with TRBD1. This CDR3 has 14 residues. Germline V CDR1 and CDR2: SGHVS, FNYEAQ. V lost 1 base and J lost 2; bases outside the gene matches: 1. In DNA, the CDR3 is TGTGCCAGCAGCTTAGTACAGGGGGCCTACGAGCAGTACTTC. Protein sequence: CASSLVQGAYEQYF.